Here is one TCR beta chain with its context. The antigen this receptor binds is unknown. No much larger clone exists at a distance of one base, and base qualities are not known. This entry comes from a study of blood T cell repertoires in COVID-19 (dated by TCRdb to 2018 to 2020). Background for the entire study: Samples from collaborators originated in the United States, Italy and Spain and spanned both the acute and convalescent phases of COVID-19. A freely available public database, intended as a resource for researchers studying the immune response to SARS-CoV-2, is where the repertoires were released. The material from the prospective study consisted of cDNA or gDNA derived from T cells, B-cell-depleted T cells, or PBMCs. The dataset comprised deeply sampled blood TCRbeta repertoires from subjects exposed to, actively infected with, or recovered from COVID-19. The sample metadata nearly always contained a de-identified subject ID, COVID-19 status, age in years and sex. HLA class I and class II types, where available, came from metadata supplied by the sample provider rather than from assay-based typing. The samples were drawn from two sources: the first 160 participants of the ongoing ImmuneRACE study, and some 1,300 subjects contributed by 6 global collaborators. Broader findings and caveats from the paper: Clinical and demographic metadata were provided uncurated, with the amount varying by source and participant.

Trimming accounts for 2 bases at V and 2 bases at J, while the number of junction bases matched to no gene is 2. CDR1 LGHNA and CDR2 YNFKEQ were looked up in the germline V gene. The CDR3 has 15 amino acids, counting the end cysteine and phenylalanine. Only the CDR3 portion is preserved as DNA: 45 bases, with reading frame beginning at the first base. The immunoSEQ Assay, a bias-controlled multiplex PCR, was used to amplify TCRbeta CDR3 regions from genomic DNA. In the original analysis: The number of nucleated cells in each sample was estimated by amplification of reference gene primers within the assay. To quantify the absolute abundance of each unique TCRbeta CDR3 rearrangement, sequence reads were collapsed and filtered. For each sample, productive Simpson clonality was calculated by taking the square root of Simpson's diversity index across productive rearrangements. This immuneACCESS table, as held by TCRdb, lists in-frame sequences with V and J called but not all clones. Of the missing ones, under half trace to an unresolved V gene in checked studies; the others have no known cause. V and J calls plus clone size are reproduced from that table; the DNA served to infer D and trimming. The sample includes over 35,000 clones, with around 87% observed a single time. The top ten clonotypes cover roughly 3.7% of the sample.

At one collaborating source in Seattle, patients were enrolled during active infection and were followed longitudinally through the course of disease. Whole blood was collected in K2EDTA tubes by collaborating institutions according to the institutions' own protocols. For TCRbeta analysis, collaborator samples were shipped as frozen whole blood, as isolated PBMCs, or as DNA extracted from either sample type. The chain is encoded by TRBV4-2 joined to TRBJ2-5, and TRBD2 aligns with 10 junction nucleotides. The sequencing sample was made of peripheral blood. The origin of this receptor is a middle-aged man with COVID-19, enrolled during active disease. The DNA sequence reads TGTGCCAGCAGCCAATCACTAGCGGGGCAAGAGACCCAGTACTTC. The encoded protein is CASSQSLAGQETQYF.